The sequence of this TCR beta chain was determined in a study of CD8 T cells in ankylosing spondylitis. This clonotype occurred many times. Its antigen is undetermined. TCRdb ran MiXCR on the 5' RACE reads and lists one entry per CDR3 protein. The data show 85,000 to 100,000 distinct CDR3 sequences, 8% to 10% seen once. Trimming left V 1 base short and J 6 bases short, with 16 bases between. The CDR3 spans 15 residues. Regarding the study as a whole: Ankylosing spondylitis blood appeared to be characterized by a TCR beta motif of about 8 highly homologous variants. CD8+ by phenotype, disease-linked clones were relatively rare in peripheral blood. Significant enrichment of disease-linked clones was reported in matched ankylosing spondylitis synovial fluid.

Input material: blood, either unsorted or a sorted T cell fraction (not recorded which). This chain connects TRBV12-3 or TRBV12-4 to TRBJ2-7; D is unresolved. The clonotype comes from a male donor with ankylosing spondylitis or in good health (not recorded which). In DNA, the CDR3 is TGTGCCAGCAGTTTAGTCCAGCAGGCAGCAGTCGAGCAGTACTTC. This sequence encodes CASSLVQQAAVEQYF.